The clone carrying this T cell receptor beta chain was observed at least ten times. Its specificity is unknown. TCRbeta library preparation incorporated unique molecular identifiers. TCRdb itself ran the PCR reads through MiXCR, one entry per CDR3 protein. The sample lists about 260,000 distinct CDR3 sequences, 8.2% occurring once. The CDR3 sequence is 11 residues long. V lost 6 bases and J lost 4, with 9 bases in between. The germline V gene has CDR1 DFQATT and CDR2 SNEGSKA (reference sequence). The sample originates from a study of T-cell reconstitution after alpha-beta-depleted transplantation in children. Study observations and caveats: T-cell numbers and diversity one year post-transplant derived largely from freshly generated T cells. By about two months after transplant, alpha-beta T cells reportedly arose from several hundred graft clones that had expanded.

This chain joins TRBV20-1 and TRBJ1-1; TRBD1 is a possible D gene (6 bases). This sequence originates from a male patient aged 10 to 17 who had a stem cell transplant for acute lymphoblastic leukemia, so the T cells may come from the graft donor. The sequences come from PBMCs, mostly from graft donor cells, collected 180 days after TCRalphabeta/CD19-depleted stem cell transplant. The CDR3 nucleotides read TGCAGTGCCTCAGGGGTCACTGAAGCTTTCTTT. It is translated as CSASGVTEAFF.